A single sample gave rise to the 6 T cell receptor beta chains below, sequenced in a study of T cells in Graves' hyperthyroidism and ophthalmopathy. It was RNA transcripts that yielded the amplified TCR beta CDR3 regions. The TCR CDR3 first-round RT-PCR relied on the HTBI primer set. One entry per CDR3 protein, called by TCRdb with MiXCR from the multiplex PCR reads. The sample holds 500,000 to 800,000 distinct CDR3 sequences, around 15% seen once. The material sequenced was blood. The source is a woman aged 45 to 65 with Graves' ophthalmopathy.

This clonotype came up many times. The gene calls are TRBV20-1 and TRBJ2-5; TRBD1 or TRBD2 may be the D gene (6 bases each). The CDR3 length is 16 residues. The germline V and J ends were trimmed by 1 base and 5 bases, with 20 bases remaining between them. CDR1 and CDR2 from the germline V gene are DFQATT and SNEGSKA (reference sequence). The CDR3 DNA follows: TGCAGTGCTAGAGTCGGGCCGGGGGCGTCATGGGAGACCCAGTACTTC. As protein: CSARVGPGASWETQYF.

As DNA, the CDR3 is TGTGCCAGCAGGAGAAACAATGAGCAGTTCTTC. This codes for CASRRNNEQFF. V gene TRBV6-1 combines with J gene TRBJ2-1; the D is unclear. Germline CDR1 reads MNHNS; CDR2 reads SASEGT. With 6 bases removed from V and 5 bases from J, the gap between germline ends came to 5 bases. This CDR3 contains 11 residues.

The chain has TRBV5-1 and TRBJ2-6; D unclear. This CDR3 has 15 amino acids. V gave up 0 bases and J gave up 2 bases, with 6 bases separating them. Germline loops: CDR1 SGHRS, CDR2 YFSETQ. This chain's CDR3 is CASSLAMPGANVLTF. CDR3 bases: TGCGCCAGCAGCTTGGCCATGCCTGGGGCCAACGTCCTGACTTTC.

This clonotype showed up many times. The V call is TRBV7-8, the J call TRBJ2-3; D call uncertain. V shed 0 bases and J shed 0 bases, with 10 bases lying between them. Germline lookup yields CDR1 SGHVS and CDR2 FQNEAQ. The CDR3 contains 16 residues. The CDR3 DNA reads TGTGCCAGCAGCTTAGCGTTACTGGGCAGCACAGATACGCAGTATTTT. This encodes CASSLALLGSTDTQYF.

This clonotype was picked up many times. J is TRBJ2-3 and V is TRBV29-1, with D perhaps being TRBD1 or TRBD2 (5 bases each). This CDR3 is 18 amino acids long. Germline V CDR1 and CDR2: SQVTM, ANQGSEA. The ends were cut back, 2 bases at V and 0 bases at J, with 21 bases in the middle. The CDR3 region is CSVESRDPKSPSTDTQYF. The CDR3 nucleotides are TGCAGCGTTGAATCCCGGGACCCAAAATCCCCTAGCACAGATACGCAGTATTTT.

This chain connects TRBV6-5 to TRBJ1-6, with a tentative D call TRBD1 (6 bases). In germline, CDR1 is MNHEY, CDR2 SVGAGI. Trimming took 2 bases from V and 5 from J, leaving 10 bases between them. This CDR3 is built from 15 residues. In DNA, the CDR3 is TGTGCCAGCAGTTACGGGACAACGAATAATTCACCCCTCCACTTT. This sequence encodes CASSYGTTNNSPLHF.